This T cell receptor (beta chain) was sequenced during a study of T-cell reconstitution after alpha-beta-depleted transplantation in children. Library preparation (for TCRbeta) was performed with unique molecular identifiers. TCRdb reanalysed the PCR reads using MiXCR and keeps one entry per CDR3 protein. Here the sample spans hundreds of thousands of distinct CDR3 sequences, roughly a tenth being singletons. The germline V gene has CDR1 DFQATT and CDR2 SNEGSKA (reference sequence). CDR3 length equals 15 residues. V was pared by 1 base and J by 4 bases, with 9 bases of the junction left unmatched. This clonotype came up many times.

The V gene is TRBV20-1, the J gene TRBJ2-7, with 8 bases fitting TRBD1. The sequence was obtained from a child aged 2-15 years with inherited bone marrow failure, due to receive a stem cell transplant. Sequences were derived from PBMCs, sampled before TCRalphabeta/CD19-depleted stem cell transplant. CDR3 DNA sequence: TGCAGTGCTAGAGGATTAAGGACAGGGTCGTACGAGCAGTACTTC. Its translation is CSARGLRTGSYEQYF.